These 27 T cell receptor beta chains were all obtained from the same sample, sequenced in a study of T-cell reconstitution after alpha-beta-depleted transplantation in children. TCRbeta library construction was performed incorporating unique molecular identifiers. TCRdb processed the PCR reads anew with MiXCR; each CDR3 protein has one entry. The sample has about 440,000 distinct CDR3 sequences, around 46% seen once. The sample consisted of PBMCs, taken before TCRalphabeta/CD19-depleted stem cell transplant. The receptor source for this set is a girl aged 2 to 9 with aplastic anemia, due to receive a stem cell transplant.

This sequence joins TRBV7-2 and TRBJ2-5; D gene unclear. This CDR3 contains 13 residues. Germline assignment: CDR1 SGHTA and CDR2 FQGNSA. The V and J ends lost 4 bases and 4 bases respectively, with 10 bases between them. The CDR3 sequence is CASSSADAETQYF. CDR3 DNA: TGTGCCAGCAGCTCCGCCGATGCAGAGACCCAGTACTTC.

The chain links TRBV30 to TRBJ2-3; D unresolved. V lost 8 bases to trimming and J lost 0 bases, with 12 bases between them. The CDR3 has 13 residues. In germline, CDR1 is GTSNPN, CDR2 SVGIG (reference sequence). In DNA form, the CDR3 reads TGTGCCCGTAGGCTGCCTAGCACAGATACGCAGTATTTT. Protein sequence: CARRLPSTDTQYF.

This clonotype was observed many times. CDR3 region: CASSGNRGSSETQYF. The CDR3 DNA sequence: TGTGCCAGCAGCGGAAACAGGGGAAGCAGTGAGACCCAGTACTTC. The chain has TRBV11-1 and TRBJ2-5; TRBD1 matches at 7 bases. The germline V gene has CDR1 SGHAT and CDR2 FQDESV (reference sequence). The CDR3 contains 15 residues. V lost 5 bases and J lost 5; bases outside the gene matches: 11.

At least ten counts were recorded for this clonotype. This chain joins TRBV9 and TRBJ2-7; 9 nucleotides match TRBD1. The germline V gene encodes CDR1 SGDLS and CDR2 YYNGEE. The CDR3 totals 16 residues. Trimming took 4 bases from V and 2 from J; bases not matched to a gene: 10. Written as DNA, the CDR3 is TGTGCCAGCAGCACGAGAGACAGGGGGGGAACCTACGAGCAGTACTTC. This translates into CASSTRDRGGTYEQYF. The entire variable domain, with the rest obtained from reference TRBV9 and TRBJ2-7, is as follows: DSGVTQTPKHLITATGQRVTLRCSPRSGDLSVYWYQQSLDQGLQFLIQYYNGEERAKGNILERFSAQQFPDLHSELNLSSLELGDSALYFCASSTRDRGGTYEQYFGPGTRLTVT.

A few counts support this clonotype. The chain is built from TRBV3-1 and TRBJ1-6, with no clear D. Germline V gives CDR1 LGHDT, CDR2 YNNKEL (reference sequence). The CDR3 sequence is 15 residues long. V was cut by 6 bases and J by 6 bases, with 15 bases left in between. The CDR3 region is CASSPPLGSNSPLHF. CDR3 in DNA: TGTGCCAGCAGTCCACCCCTGGGGAGTAATTCACCCCTCCACTTT.

J is TRBJ2-7 and V is TRBV5-1; D might be TRBD2 (6 bases). Germline loops: CDR1 SGHRS, CDR2 YFSETQ. Between the trimmed V and J ends, which lost 9 bases and 5 bases, there was a span of 18 bases. This CDR3 contains 13 residues. The CDR3 DNA reads as TGCGCCACTTCCCCGGGGGACTCAGACGAGCAGTACTTC. Its translation: CATSPGDSDEQYF.

V gene TRBV28 combines with J gene TRBJ1-1; D is uncertain. The CDR3 is 15 residues long. Looked up from germline, CDR1 is MDHEN and CDR2 is SYDVKM. The V and J ends lost 4 bases and 0 bases respectively, with 12 bases between them. The CDR3 reads CASSSYRRMNTEAFF. The CDR3 nucleotides are TGTGCCAGCAGTTCCTACCGCCGGATGAACACTGAAGCTTTCTTT.

The table lists this clonotype with a count of one. As DNA, the CDR3 is TGTGCCAGCAGCTTGGGGCCTACTAGCGCCACCGGGGAGCTGTTTTTT. Protein: CASSLGPTSATGELFF. This chain uses TRBV5-4 with TRBJ2-2; TRBD2 agrees at 7 bases. This CDR3 contains 16 residues. V shed 0 bases, J shed 4 bases, and the junction held 6 bases outside the gene matches. The germline CDR1 and CDR2 sequences are SGHNT and YYREEE (reference sequence).

The V gene is TRBV7-9, the J gene TRBJ2-7, with TRBD1 matching 7 bases. Germline lookup yields CDR1 SEHNR and CDR2 FQNEAQ (reference sequence). The CDR3 is 16 residues long. The junction had 11 bases not matched to a gene; V was cut back by 5 bases and J by 1 base. The CDR3 nucleotides are TGTGCCAGCAGCCTGGGACCCCCAGGGGGATCCTACGAGCAGTACTTC. Its translation is CASSLGPPGGSYEQYF.

This clonotype has just a few counts. The rearrangement joins TRBV6-5 to TRBJ1-1, with D possibly matching TRBD1 (5 bases). The CDR3 has 14 residues. Germline CDR1 and CDR2: MNHEY and SVGAGI. Trimming cost V 0 bases and J 7 bases, with 12 bases left between them. The CDR3 region has the DNA TGTGCCAGCAGTTACTCTCGGGGCCACCATGAAGCTTTCTTT. It is translated as CASSYSRGHHEAFF.

The chain links TRBV9 to TRBJ2-7, with D maybe TRBD1 (6 bases). This CDR3 has 14 residues. Germline V gives CDR1 SGDLS, CDR2 YYNGEE. The V gene lost 3 bases and the J gene lost 2 bases, with 12 bases spanning the gap. The CDR3 DNA follows: TGTGCCAGCAGCGCACCGGACAGTCCCTACGAGCAGTACTTC. Its translation is CASSAPDSPYEQYF.

The J gene is TRBJ2-2, the V gene TRBV15; 11 bases line up with TRBD2. V was pared by 2 bases and J by 3 bases, with 11 bases of the junction left unmatched. There are 19 residues in the CDR3. Germline values: CDR1 LNHNV, CDR2 YYDKDF (reference sequence). DNA of the CDR3: TGTGCCACCAGCAGACCCCCTCCGGGACTAGCGGCGGACACCGGGGAGCTGTTTTTT. It encodes CATSRPPPGLAADTGELFF.

This chain joins TRBV12-3 or TRBV12-4 and TRBJ2-2, with 9 bases aligning to TRBD1. The CDR3 covers 15 residues. The J segment lost 4 bases and the V segment lost 5 bases, leaving 5 bases of the junction unmatched. This CDR3 is CASSPGQGFTGELFF. The CDR3 coding sequence is TGTGCCAGCAGTCCGGGACAGGGTTTCACCGGGGAGCTGTTTTTT.

V gene TRBV3-1 combines with J gene TRBJ2-3, with 8 bases identical to TRBD2. Germline V lookup: CDR1 LGHDT, CDR2 YNNKEL (reference sequence). CDR3 length equals 16 residues. The trim removed 1 base at V and 2 bases at J, leaving 5 bases unmatched. CDR3 in amino acids: CASSQGTSGDTDTQYF. In nucleotides, the CDR3 is TGTGCCAGCAGCCAAGGAACTAGCGGAGACACAGATACGCAGTATTTT.

This clonotype has just a few counts. The chain has TRBV20-1 and TRBJ2-3; 8 bases are a match to TRBD2. Germline CDR1 and CDR2: DFQATT and SNEGSKA (reference sequence). The trim removed 6 bases at V and 8 bases at J, leaving 10 bases unmatched. This CDR3 region has 13 residues. The CDR3 DNA reads TGCAGTGCCGTTAGGGGACTAGATCCTACGCAGTATTTT. Amino acids: CSAVRGLDPTQYF.

A remark on this clonotype: Mismatch with germline at one junction end may stem from a read error. V is TRBV3-1 and J is TRBJ1-1; D is uncertain. In germline, CDR1 is LGHDT, CDR2 YNNKEL (reference sequence). The CDR3 has 19 residues. The CDR3 DNA reads TGTGCCAGCAGCAAAGAGCGCCAGAGGAGTCTAAACCTGAACACTGAAGCTTTCTTT. It specifies CASSKERQRSLNLNTEAFF. Complete variable domain (other parts from reference TRBV3-1 and TRBJ1-1): DTAVSQTPKYLVTQMGNDKSIKCEQNLGHDTMYWYKQDSKKFLKIMFSYNNKELIINETVPNRFSPKSPDKAHLNLHINSLELGDSAVYFCASSKERQRSLNLNTEAFFGQGTRLTVV.

A single count supports this clonotype. A much bigger clone sits one base away, suggesting this may be a read error. CDR3 protein: CASSGDSQVMEQSF. CDR3 sequence (DNA): TGCGCCAGCAGCGGCGACTCCCAAGTGATGGAGCAGTCCTTC. This rearrangement joins TRBV5-1 to TRBJ2-7; D is undetermined. Germline V lookup: CDR1 SGHRS, CDR2 YFSETQ. The CDR3 totals 14 residues.

Only a few counts were recorded for this clonotype. This chain uses TRBV3-1 with TRBJ2-1, with 9 bases aligning to TRBD1. V shed 4 bases, J shed 7 bases, and the junction held 11 bases outside the gene matches. CDR1 is LGHDT and CDR2 is YNNKEL in the germline V gene (reference sequence). This CDR3 region has 16 residues. CDR3 region: CASSRPRTGVGNEQFF. CDR3 bases: TGTGCCAGCAGCCGGCCCCGGACAGGGGTAGGGAATGAGCAGTTCTTC.

This chain uses TRBV11-2 with TRBJ2-7; D ambiguous. Germline V gives CDR1 SGHAT, CDR2 FQNNGV. This CDR3 has 15 amino acids. Deletions cut 4 bases from V and 3 bases from J, with 16 bases between. CDR3 in amino acids: CASSSVSSRSYEQYF. DNA for the CDR3: TGTGCCAGCAGCTCTGTTAGTAGCAGGAGCTACGAGCAGTACTTC.

This clonotype was observed a few times. The J gene is TRBJ2-3, the V gene TRBV12-3 or TRBV12-4, with 14 bases fitting TRBD2. The V and J ends lost 6 bases and 4 bases, in that order; junction bases with no gene match: 12. CDR3 length equals 18 residues. The CDR3 is CASSLPGLAGEPPDTQYF. CDR3 DNA: TGTGCCAGCAGCTTACCGGGACTAGCGGGAGAACCGCCAGATACGCAGTATTTT.

The gene calls are TRBV20-1 and TRBJ2-5; a possible D gene is TRBD2 (5 bases). The length of the CDR3 is 13 residues. Trimming removed 3 bases at V and 5 bases at J, with 13 bases between. Germline-derived CDR1 and CDR2 are DFQATT and SNEGSKA (reference sequence). The CDR3 bases are TGCAGTGCTAGTAGCCAGCGGATGGAGACCCAGTACTTC. It yields the protein CSASSQRMETQYF.

This clonotype was observed at least ten times. V is TRBV5-1 and J is TRBJ2-1; 9 nucleotides match TRBD1. Germline CDR1 SGHRS, CDR2 YFSETQ. V trimming: 4 bases; J trimming: 7 bases; junction bases outside the gene matches: 9. CDR3 size: 15 residues. For the CDR3, the DNA is TGCGCCAGCAGCGCCGGGACAGGGCATGAGAATGAGCAGTTCTTC. Protein sequence: CASSAGTGHENEQFF. Drawing the rest from reference TRBV5-1 and TRBJ2-1, the complete variable domain is KAGVTQTPRYLIKTRGQQVTLSCSPISGHRSVSWYQQTPGQGLQFLFEYFSETQRNKGNFPGRFSGRQFSNSRSEMNVSTLELGDSALYLCASSAGTGHENEQFFGPGTRLTVL.

There are many counts of this clonotype. The chain joins TRBV29-1 to TRBJ2-1; 10 bases are shared with TRBD2. This CDR3 is 11 amino acids long. J was trimmed by 7 bases and V by 7 bases; bases with no gene match: 1. Germline V lookup: CDR1 SQVTM, CDR2 ANQGSEA. The CDR3 DNA reads TGCAGCGGGACTAGCGGTAATGAGCAGTTCTTC. Its protein product is CSGTSGNEQFF.

The V call is TRBV6-1, the J call TRBJ1-5; D uncertain. Germline V CDR1 and CDR2: MNHNS, SASEGT. V was clipped by 4 bases and J by 6 bases, with 10 bases between them. This CDR3 spans 13 amino acids. The DNA for the CDR3 is TGTGCCAGCAGTGGAGAGGGCCTTCAGCCCCAGCATTTT. It translates to CASSGEGLQPQHF.

Written as DNA, the CDR3 is TGTGCCAGCAGCTCCACCGGGACAGGGTCTCGGTACGAGCAGTACTTC. Its protein product is CASSSTGTGSRYEQYF. This rearrangement joins TRBV7-9 to TRBJ2-7; 9 bases align to TRBD1. CDR1 is SEHNR, CDR2 FQNEAQ, per germline (reference sequence). The ends lost 4 bases at V and 4 bases at J; junction bases unmatched: 11. The CDR3 loop spans 16 amino acids.

This clonotype has a count of ten or more. The V and J genes are TRBV6-5 and TRBJ2-7; D is undetermined. Germline V gene lookup returns CDR1 MNHEY and CDR2 SVGAGI. V lost 2 bases to trimming and J lost 5 bases, with 16 bases between them. This CDR3 has 15 residues. In DNA, the CDR3 is TGTGCCAGCAGTTACACGCGATACTCGGGCGACGAGCAGTACTTC. It specifies CASSYTRYSGDEQYF.

The rearrangement links TRBV20-1 to TRBJ2-3; D might be TRBD1 (5 bases). Looked up from germline, CDR1 is DFQATT and CDR2 is SNEGSKA (reference sequence). Trimming took off 1 base at V and 1 base at J, with 12 bases between the two ends. There are 15 residues in the CDR3. The CDR3 spells CSARGPLTGTDTQYF. As DNA, the CDR3 is TGCAGTGCTAGAGGGCCATTGACAGGCACAGATACGCAGTATTTT.